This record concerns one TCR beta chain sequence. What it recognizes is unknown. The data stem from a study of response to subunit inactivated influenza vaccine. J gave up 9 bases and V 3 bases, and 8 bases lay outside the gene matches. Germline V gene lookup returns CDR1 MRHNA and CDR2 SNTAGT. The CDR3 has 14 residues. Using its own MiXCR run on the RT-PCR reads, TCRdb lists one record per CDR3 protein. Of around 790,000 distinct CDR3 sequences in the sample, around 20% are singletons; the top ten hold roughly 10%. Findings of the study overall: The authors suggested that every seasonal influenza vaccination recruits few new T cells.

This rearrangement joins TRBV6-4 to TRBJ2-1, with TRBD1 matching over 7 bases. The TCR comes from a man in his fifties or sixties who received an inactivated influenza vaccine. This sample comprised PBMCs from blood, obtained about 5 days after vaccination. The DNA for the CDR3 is TGTGCCAGCAGTGAAACAGGGGTCCTCCGTGAGCAGTTCTTC. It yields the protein CASSETGVLREQFF.